These T cell receptor beta chains were read from a single sample in a study of cytomegalovirus exposure and HLA in healthy donors. Sequencing was performed with immunoSEQ multiplex PCR; in TCRdb, only in-frame clones are kept and a portion is missing. The table has about 130,000 clones, over 70% seen once. The sample comprised PBMCs. The receptors stem from a female donor in good health and CMV-seronegative. CDR3s include the opening cysteine and the closing phenylalanine or tryptophan. The D gene is left open where the match is weak. Size is omitted from some rows. Given values are once, few, many or a class for expanded clones.

j_call d_call v_call clone_size cdr3_aa cdr3_nt
TRBJ1-2 - TRBV5-1 few CASSLEGAIGYTF TGCGCCAGCAGCTTGGAAGGGGCGATCGGCTACACCTTC
TRBJ1-4 - TRBV2 - CASSQSKGFEKLFF TGTGCCAGCAGTCAGAGTAAGGGGTTCGAAAAACTGTTTTTT
TRBJ2-2 - TRBV18 - CASSPVGGNTGELFF TGTGCCAGCTCACCAGTAGGGGGGAACACCGGGGAGCTGTTTTTT
TRBJ1-2 - TRBV28 - CASTPGDRVGNYGYTF TGTGCCAGCACCCCGGGAGACCGGGTCGGGAACTATGGCTACACCTTC
TRBJ2-7 TRBD1 TRBV28 - CASRSPGTGAREQYF TGTGCCAGCAGAAGCCCCGGGACAGGTGCGCGCGAGCAGTACTTC
TRBJ2-1 - TRBV7-2 - CASSLDRDRYNEQFF TGTGCCAGCAGCTTAGATCGGGATCGCTACAATGAGCAGTTCTTC
TRBJ1-4 - TRBV7-2 - CASSLAGRHEKLFF TGTGCCAGCAGCTTAGCCGGGAGGCATGAAAAACTGTTTTTT
TRBJ2-7 - TRBV7-9 few CASSPGTRYYEQYF TGTGCCAGCAGCCCCGGGACTCGTTACTACGAGCAGTACTTC
TRBJ2-7 - TRBV2 - CASSEQGTSYEQYF TGTGCCAGCAGTGAACAGGGGACGTCCTACGAGCAGTACTTC
TRBJ2-3 - TRBV29-1 - CSVGGVGFGDMQYF TGCAGCGTTGGGGGAGTTGGGTTCGGAGATATGCAGTATTTT
TRBJ1-2 TRBD1 TRBV13 - CASRSGTATPAWGYGYTF TGTGCCAGCAGATCCGGGACAGCAACACCCGCTTGGGGGTATGGCTACACCTTC
TRBJ2-7 - TRBV7-9 - CASSLVSAGDGEQYF TGTGCCAGCAGCTTAGTATCGGCAGGGGATGGAGAGCAGTACTTC
TRBJ1-1 - TRBV7-2 - CASSLDMNTEAFF TGTGCCAGCAGCTTAGATATGAACACTGAAGCTTTCTTT
TRBJ1-4 TRBD1 TRBV10-3 - CATSNRGEEKLFF TGTGCCACCTCCAACAGGGGGGAGGAAAAACTGTTTTTT
TRBJ1-5 - TRBV28 once CASSFYQGKLDQPQHF TGTGCCAGCAGTTTCTATCAGGGGAAGTTGGATCAGCCCCAGCATTTT
TRBJ1-2 - TRBV7-8 - CASSAGFSRRDYGYTF TGTGCCAGCAGCGCAGGCTTTTCTAGGAGGGACTATGGCTACACCTTC
TRBJ1-5 - TRBV19 - CASSFRVPNQPQHF TGTGCCAGTAGTTTCCGAGTTCCCAATCAGCCCCAGCATTTT
TRBJ2-5 TRBD2 TRBV10-3 - CAIGPGLADVGETQYF TGTGCCATCGGGCCGGGACTAGCGGATGTAGGAGAGACCCAGTACTTC
TRBJ2-2 - TRBV5-5 - CASSLGTDANTGELFF TGTGCCAGCAGCCTAGGGACTGACGCGAACACCGGGGAGCTGTTTTTT
TRBJ2-2 TRBD2 TRBV30 - CAWKRLADNTGELFF TGTGCCTGGAAGCGACTAGCGGACAACACCGGGGAGCTGTTTTTT
TRBJ2-7 - TRBV6-5 once CASSRLNAYEQYF TGTGCCAGCAGTAGATTAAACGCGTACGAGCAGTACTTC
TRBJ2-5 - TRBV5-4 - CASSLYGPETQYF TGTGCCAGCAGCTTGTATGGCCCGGAGACCCAGTACTTC
TRBJ1-4 - TRBV19 - CASSIRRSATNEKLFF TGTGCCAGTAGTATTAGGCGGAGTGCAACTAATGAAAAACTGTTTTTT
TRBJ1-2 TRBD1 TRBV13 few CASSALGTGIRVGYTF TGTGCCAGCAGCGCGTTGGGGACAGGGATTCGGGTCGGCTACACCTTC
TRBJ1-5 - TRBV5-6 - CASSLGQTAQPQHF TGTGCCAGCAGCTTGGGACAGACTGCTCAGCCCCAGCATTTT
TRBJ1-1 - TRBV18 - CASSARLENTEAFF TGTGCCAGCTCCGCAAGATTAGAGAACACTGAAGCTTTCTTT
TRBJ2-5 TRBD2 TRBV27 once CASSSLAGIGGTQYF TGTGCCAGCAGTTCACTAGCGGGGATCGGGGGGACCCAGTACTTC
TRBJ2-7 - TRBV6-6 - CASSYSSTGRREQYF TGTGCCAGCAGTTACTCGTCTACAGGTCGACGTGAGCAGTACTTC
TRBJ2-5 TRBD1 TRBV6-6 - CASGQGAGETQYF TGTGCCAGCGGTCAGGGGGCCGGAGAGACCCAGTACTTC
TRBJ2-7 - TRBV10-3 - CAISEGRSSYEQYF TGTGCCATCAGTGAGGGCAGAAGCTCCTACGAGCAGTACTTC
TRBJ1-4 TRBD1 TRBV18 - CASSLDRRTNEKLFF TGTGCCAGCTCTTTGGACAGGAGAACTAATGAAAAACTGTTTTTT
TRBJ2-5 - TRBV5-1 - CASSLAAGPQETQYF TGCGCCAGCAGCTTGGCCGCGGGACCCCAAGAGACCCAGTACTTC
TRBJ1-4 - TRBV7-9 - CASSLNPLSTGPKLFF TGTGCCAGCAGCTTAAATCCTCTCAGTACAGGGCCCAAACTGTTTTTT
TRBJ2-5 TRBD1 TRBV5-5 - CASSLRTGRGEETQYF TGTGCCAGCAGCTTGCGGACAGGGAGAGGAGAGGAGACCCAGTACTTC
TRBJ1-6 - TRBV4-1 - CASSQGAGTQNSPLHF TGCGCCAGCAGCCAAGGGGCAGGAACACAGAATTCACCCCTCCACTTT
TRBJ2-5 - TRBV5-6 - CASSLGVTQYF TGTGCCAGCAGCTTAGGAGTGACCCAGTACTTC
TRBJ1-5 TRBD1 TRBV6-5 - CASSSQGARSQPQHF TGTGCCAGCAGTTCCCAGGGGGCAAGAAGTCAGCCCCAGCATTTT
TRBJ2-4 TRBD2 TRBV5-1 - CASSSTGLAGGENSQYF TGCGCCAGCAGCTCGACAGGACTAGCGGGGGGTGAAAACAGTCAGTACTTC
TRBJ2-3 TRBD1 TRBV10-2 - CASCGQASTDTQYF TGCGCCAGCTGCGGACAGGCTAGCACAGATACGCAGTATTTT
TRBJ2-5 - TRBV9 - CASSVAGSMQETQYF TGTGCCAGCAGCGTAGCAGGATCTATGCAAGAGACCCAGTACTTC
TRBJ1-1 - TRBV18 - CASSRRGHINTEAFF TGTGCCAGCTCACGTCGGGGACACATCAACACTGAAGCTTTCTTT
TRBJ1-1 TRBD1 TRBV9 - CASSKGQSNTEAFF TGTGCCAGCAGCAAGGGACAGTCGAACACTGAAGCTTTCTTT
TRBJ1-2 TRBD1 TRBV9 - CASSPGGTGRANYGYTF TGTGCCAGCAGCCCAGGGGGGACAGGGCGAGCTAACTATGGCTACACCTTC
TRBJ1-2 TRBD1 TRBV5-1 - CANSLETGNFYGYTF TGCGCCAACAGCTTGGAGACAGGGAACTTCTATGGCTACACCTTC
TRBJ2-1 TRBD2 TRBV28 - CASRGGTSGINEQFF TGTGCCAGCAGAGGCGGAACTAGCGGGATCAATGAGCAGTTCTTC
TRBJ2-2 TRBD2 TRBV14 - CASSQERLAGGTGELFF TGTGCCAGCAGCCAGGAGCGACTAGCGGGAGGCACCGGGGAGCTGTTTTTT
TRBJ2-7 TRBD1 TRBV7-3 - CASSADRGREQYF TGTGCCAGCAGCGCCGACAGGGGGCGGGAGCAGTACTTC